This T cell receptor (beta chain) was found in a study of T cell responses to AZD1222 COVID-19 vaccine. TCRdb's table, derived via immunoSEQ multiplex PCR, lists solely in-frame clones and lacks some. This table holds approximately 150,000 clones, roughly nine tenths found once. The CDR3 loop spans 13 amino acids. V was clipped by 2 bases and J by 4 bases, with 9 bases between them. CDR1 and CDR2 (germline): LGHDT, YNNKEL (reference sequence). This receptor was identified in an adult in good health. The V gene is TRBV3-1 (or the pseudogene TRBV3-2), the J gene TRBJ2-7; D call uncertain. Source: peripheral blood, taken on day 0 of AZD1222 vaccination. The DNA for the CDR3 is TGTGCCAGCAGCCAACCCGATCAGTACGAGCAGTACTTC. Its protein product is CASSQPDQYEQYF.